The 16 T cell receptor beta chains below all came from one sample that was sequenced in a study of T-cell memory formation after mild COVID-19. TCRdb passed the 5' RACE reads through MiXCR, listing each CDR3 protein once. The sample records around 530,000 distinct CDR3 sequences, about 20% being singletons. The sequenced sample consisted of PBMCs or a T cell subset sorted from them (not recorded which). The receptors were gathered from an adult woman who had mild COVID-19 (a few samples of this study predate the infection). Cell type and time point are not known.

This clonotype has only a few counts. The rearrangement uses TRBV9 and TRBJ2-5; perhaps TRBD2 as D (6 bases). The CDR3 runs 15 residues. The germline CDR1 and CDR2 sequences are SGDLS and YYNGEE. Trimming removed 0 bases from V and 2 bases from J, with 11 bases in between. In DNA, the CDR3 is TGTGCCAGCAGCGTAGCCCCGGGGGAACAAGAGACCCAGTACTTC. Translation gives CASSVAPGEQETQYF.

The table lists this clonotype with a few counts. The V and J genes are TRBV11-2 and TRBJ1-1, with 7 bases matching TRBD1. The CDR3 is made up of 15 amino acids. After removal of 1 base from V and 1 base from J, the junction contained 3 bases not matched to a gene. Per the germline V gene, CDR1 is SGHAT and CDR2 is FQNNGV. The CDR3 loop is CASSLGRTGNTEAFF. Written as DNA, the CDR3 is TGTGCCAGCAGCTTAGGTCGGACAGGGAACACTGAAGCTTTCTTT.

This clonotype was picked up a small number of times. The chain couples TRBV2 to TRBJ2-3; TRBD2 matches at 9 bases. V lost 6 bases and J lost 3; bases outside the gene matches: 7. CDR1 and CDR2 from the germline V gene are SNHLY and FYNNEI. This CDR3 region has 15 residues. The CDR3 coding sequence is TGTGCCAGCAGGGAGAGCGGGGGGTTTACAGATACGCAGTATTTT. Translating it yields CASRESGGFTDTQYF.

The rearrangement uses TRBV12-3 or TRBV12-4 and TRBJ1-1; D is uncertain. V was clipped by 7 bases and J by 2 bases, with 11 bases between them. This CDR3 has 13 amino acids. The CDR3 loop reads CASKITGNTEAFF. The CDR3 nucleotides read TGTGCCAGCAAGATTACGGGAAACACTGAAGCTTTCTTT.

This clonotype was seen once. The chain employs TRBV6-6 and TRBJ1-2; perhaps TRBD1 as D (6 bases). V dropped 6 bases and J dropped 2 bases, with 13 bases sitting between them. The germline gives CDR1 MNHNY, CDR2 SVGAGI (reference sequence). This CDR3 comprises 14 residues. The CDR3 DNA sequence: TGTGCCAGCAGACCAGGGGAGTTGAACTATGGCTACACCTTC. The encoded protein is CASRPGELNYGYTF.

The rearrangement uses TRBV2 and TRBJ1-2; D is perhaps TRBD1 (5 bases). Germline V gene sequence: CDR1 SNHLY, CDR2 FYNNEI. Trimming took 5 bases from V and 5 from J, leaving 15 bases between them. This CDR3 region has 14 residues. CDR3 bases: TGTGCCAGCAGTCCCGGGACGCGCTCTTATGGCTACACCTTC. It yields the protein CASSPGTRSYGYTF.

This clonotype was detected a few times. The rearrangement uses TRBV29-1 and TRBJ1-2; D is uncertain. This CDR3 has 13 residues. Per the germline V gene, CDR1 is SQVTM and CDR2 is ANQGSEA. Trimming left V 4 bases short and J 3 bases short, with 12 bases between. CDR3 in DNA: TGCAGCGTTGGGCAGAACGTCGACTATGGCTACACCTTC. Protein sequence: CSVGQNVDYGYTF.

Only one count was recorded for this clonotype. A read error may be the cause here, since a much bigger clone is one base away. The genes are TRBV29-1 and TRBJ1-1; 7 bases line up with TRBD1. Looked up from germline, CDR1 is SQVTM and CDR2 is ANQGSEA. CDR3 size: 13 residues. Unmatched junction bases numbered 7, after V lost 5 bases and J lost 4 bases. CDR3 protein: CSVLGQWVTEAFF. CDR3 DNA: TGCAGCGTTTTGGGACAGTGGGTCACTGAAGCTTTCTTT.

This clonotype was picked up a small number of times. The V and J genes are TRBV12-3 or TRBV12-4 and TRBJ2-2, with D perhaps matching TRBD1 or TRBD2 (5 bases each). The V end was cut by 6 bases, the J end by 4 bases, with 9 bases between. CDR3 length equals 13 residues. CDR3 nucleotide sequence: TGTGCCAGCAGCCATGGGGGCACCGGGGAGCTGTTTTTT. Translated: CASSHGGTGELFF.

The genes are TRBV5-1 and TRBJ2-7; 9 bases match TRBD1. CDR1 SGHRS and CDR2 YFSETQ come from the germline V gene. This CDR3 comprises 16 residues. V lost 1 base and J lost 5; bases outside the gene matches: 10. The CDR3 region is CASSLPTGTGNNEQYF. In DNA form, the CDR3 reads TGCGCCAGCAGCTTGCCGACCGGGACAGGGAATAACGAGCAGTACTTC.

This clonotype was seen a handful of times. This chain links TRBV4-2 with TRBJ2-1; D may be TRBD2 (5 bases). CDR1 and CDR2 (germline): LGHNA, YNFKEQ. The CDR3 has 15 amino acids. Trimming stripped 4 bases from V and 3 bases from J, with 13 bases between. CDR3 residues: CASSLNIGLYNEQFF. CDR3 nucleotide sequence: TGTGCCAGCAGCCTTAATATCGGACTCTACAATGAGCAGTTCTTC.

This clonotype was picked up a small number of times. CDR3 region: CASSLAVDYSPLHF. DNA of the CDR3: TGTGCCAGCAGCTTAGCAGTCGACTATTCACCCCTCCACTTT. The chain has TRBV7-2 and TRBJ1-6; the D is unclear. The germline V gene has CDR1 SGHTA and CDR2 FQGNSA. CDR3 length: 14 amino acids. Trimming pared 0 bases from V and 8 bases from J, leaving 8 bases between.

Only a few counts were recorded for this clonotype. The chain employs TRBV4-2 and TRBJ2-5; 8 nucleotides agree with TRBD1. V gave up 0 bases and J gave up 6 bases; unmatched junction bases: 12. The CDR3 runs 17 residues. Per germline, CDR1 LGHNA and CDR2 YNFKEQ. The CDR3 sequence: CASSQDPSGGAVKTQYF. DNA for the CDR3: TGTGCCAGCAGCCAAGATCCCTCAGGGGGCGCGGTTAAGACCCAGTACTTC.

This rearrangement joins TRBV4-3 to TRBJ1-2; D is undetermined. Germline CDR1 LGHNA, CDR2 YSLEER. V lost 0 bases and J 6 bases, leaving 17 bases between the germline ends. The CDR3 loop spans 16 amino acids. The CDR3 bases are TGCGCCAGCAGCCAAGAAACCCCCCCCAGAAGTCATGGCTACACCTTC. As protein: CASSQETPPRSHGYTF.

This clonotype appeared many times. The V call is TRBV12-5, the J call TRBJ2-7; D is unresolved. In germline, CDR1 is LGHNT, CDR2 FRNRAP. V dropped 5 bases and J dropped 5 bases, with 16 bases sitting between them. The CDR3 is 14 residues long. CDR3 nucleotides: TGTGCTAGTGGTCCGCCGGACGCCTTGCACGAGCAGTACTTC. It translates to CASGPPDALHEQYF.

This clonotype was observed a few times. The chain has TRBV5-4 and TRBJ2-7; 11 bases line up with TRBD2. J was trimmed by 4 bases and V by 0 bases; bases with no gene match: 9. CDR3 length: 17 residues. Germline CDR1 and CDR2: SGHNT and YYREEE (reference sequence). The CDR3 DNA is TGTGCCAGCAGCTTGGATTTTAGCGGGGGGGATATTTACGAGCAGTACTTC. Residues: CASSLDFSGGDIYEQYF.